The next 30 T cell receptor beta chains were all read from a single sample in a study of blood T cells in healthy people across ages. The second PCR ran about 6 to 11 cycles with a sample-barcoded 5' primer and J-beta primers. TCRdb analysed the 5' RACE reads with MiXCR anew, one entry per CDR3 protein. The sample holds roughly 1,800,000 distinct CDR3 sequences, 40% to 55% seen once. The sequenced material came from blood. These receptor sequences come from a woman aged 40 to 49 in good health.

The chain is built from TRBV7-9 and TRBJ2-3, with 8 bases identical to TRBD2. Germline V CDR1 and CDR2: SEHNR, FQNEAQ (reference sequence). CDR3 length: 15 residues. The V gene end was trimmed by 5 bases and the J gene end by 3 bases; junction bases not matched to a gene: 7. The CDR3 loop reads CASSIGTRSTDTQYF. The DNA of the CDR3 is TGTGCCAGCAGCATCGGGACTAGAAGTACAGATACGCAGTATTTT.

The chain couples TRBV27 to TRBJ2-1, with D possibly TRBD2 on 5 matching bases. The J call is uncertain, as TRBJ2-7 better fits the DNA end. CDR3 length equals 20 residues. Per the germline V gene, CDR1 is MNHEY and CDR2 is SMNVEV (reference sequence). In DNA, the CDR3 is TGTGCCAGCAAGTCAGCTAGCCCCAGTAACTTTATAAACTCCTACAATGAGCAGTACTTC. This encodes CASKSASPSNFINSYNEQYF.

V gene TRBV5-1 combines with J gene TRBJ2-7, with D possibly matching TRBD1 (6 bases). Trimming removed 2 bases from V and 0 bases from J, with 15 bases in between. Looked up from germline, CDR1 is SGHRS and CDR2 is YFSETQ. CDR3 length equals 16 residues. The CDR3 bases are TGCGCCAGCAGCTTCGACAGGACCCTGAGCTCCTACGAGCAGTACTTC. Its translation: CASSFDRTLSSYEQYF.

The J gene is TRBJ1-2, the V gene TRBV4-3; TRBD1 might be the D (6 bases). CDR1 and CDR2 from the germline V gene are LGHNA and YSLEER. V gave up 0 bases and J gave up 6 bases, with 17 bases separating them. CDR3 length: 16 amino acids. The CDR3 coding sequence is TGCGCCAGCAGCCAAGAAACAGGGCCCAGGGTCAATGGCTACACCTTC. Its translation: CASSQETGPRVNGYTF.

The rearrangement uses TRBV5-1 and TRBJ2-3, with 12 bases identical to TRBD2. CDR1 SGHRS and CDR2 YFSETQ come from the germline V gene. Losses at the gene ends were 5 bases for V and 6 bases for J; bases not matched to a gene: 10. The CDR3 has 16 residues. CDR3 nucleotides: TGCGCCAGCAGACCTCGACTAGCGGGGGAGGGGGATACGCAGTATTTT. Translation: CASRPRLAGEGDTQYF.

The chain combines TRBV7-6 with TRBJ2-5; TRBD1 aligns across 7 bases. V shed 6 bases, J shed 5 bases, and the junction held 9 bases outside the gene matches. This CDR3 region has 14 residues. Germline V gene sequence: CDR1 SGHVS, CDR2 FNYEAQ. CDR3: CASRLQGRAETQYF. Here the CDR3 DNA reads TGTGCCAGCAGGCTACAGGGGCGGGCTGAGACCCAGTACTTC.

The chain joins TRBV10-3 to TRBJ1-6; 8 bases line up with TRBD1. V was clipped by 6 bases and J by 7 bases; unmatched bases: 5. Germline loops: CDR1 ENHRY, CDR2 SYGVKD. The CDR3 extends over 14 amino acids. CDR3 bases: TGTGCCATCAGGCAGGGGGCCGGCAATTCACCCCTCCACTTT. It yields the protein CAIRQGAGNSPLHF.

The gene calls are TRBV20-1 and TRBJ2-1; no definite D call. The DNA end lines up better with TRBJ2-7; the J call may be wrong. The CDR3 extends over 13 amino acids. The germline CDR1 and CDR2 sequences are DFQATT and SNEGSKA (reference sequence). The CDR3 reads CSARNQVWNEQYF. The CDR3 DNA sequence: TGCAGTGCTAGAAACCAGGTTTGGAATGAGCAGTACTTC.

The CDR3 protein is CASSRTGGPYNEQYF. As DNA, the CDR3 is TGTGCCAGCAGTCGGACCGGGGGACCCTACAATGAGCAGTACTTC. The chain couples TRBV27 to TRBJ2-7; D might be TRBD2 (6 bases). The CDR3 runs 15 residues. The V gene lost 5 bases and the J gene lost 7 bases, with 21 bases spanning the gap. Germline V gene lookup returns CDR1 MNHEY and CDR2 SMNVEV (reference sequence).

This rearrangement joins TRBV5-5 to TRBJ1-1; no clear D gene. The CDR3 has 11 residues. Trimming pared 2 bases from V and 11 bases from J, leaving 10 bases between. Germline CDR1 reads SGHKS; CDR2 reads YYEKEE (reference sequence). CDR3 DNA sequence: TGTGCCAGCAGCTTTGTCGGAGGTGCTTTCTTT. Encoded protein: CASSFVGGAFF.

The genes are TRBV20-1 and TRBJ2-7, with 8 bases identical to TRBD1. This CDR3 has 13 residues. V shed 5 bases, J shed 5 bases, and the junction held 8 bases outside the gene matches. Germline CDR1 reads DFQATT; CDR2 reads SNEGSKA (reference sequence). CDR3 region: CSAQWTGMNEQYF. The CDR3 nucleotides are TGCAGTGCTCAATGGACAGGGATGAACGAGCAGTACTTC.

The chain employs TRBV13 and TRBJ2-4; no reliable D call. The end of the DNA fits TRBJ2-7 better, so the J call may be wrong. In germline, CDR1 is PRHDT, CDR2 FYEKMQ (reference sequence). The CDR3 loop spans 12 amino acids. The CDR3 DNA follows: TGTGCCAGCAGCTCGGTGCTAAACGAGCAGTACTTC. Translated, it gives CASSSVLNEQYF.

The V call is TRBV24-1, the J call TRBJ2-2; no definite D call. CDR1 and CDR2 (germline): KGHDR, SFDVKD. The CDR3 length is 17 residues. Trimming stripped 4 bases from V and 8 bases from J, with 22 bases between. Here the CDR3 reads CATSDPGRSDRRGELFF. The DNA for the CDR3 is TGTGCCACCAGTGACCCCGGGCGATCCGACCGACGGGGGGAGCTGTTTTTT.

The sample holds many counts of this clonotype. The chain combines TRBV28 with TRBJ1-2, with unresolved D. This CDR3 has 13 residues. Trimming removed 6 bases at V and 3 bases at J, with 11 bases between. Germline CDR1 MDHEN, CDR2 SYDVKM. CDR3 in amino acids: CASSLRPDYGYTF. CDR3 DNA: TGTGCCAGCAGCTTAAGGCCAGACTATGGCTACACCTTC.

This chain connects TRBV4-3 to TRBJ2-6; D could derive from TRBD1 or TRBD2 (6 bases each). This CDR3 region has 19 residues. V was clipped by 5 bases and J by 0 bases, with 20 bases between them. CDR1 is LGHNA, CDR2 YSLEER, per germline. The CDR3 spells CASSFGGRIRSSGANVLTF. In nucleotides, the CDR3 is TGCGCCAGCAGCTTTGGGGGGCGAATCCGCTCCTCTGGGGCCAACGTCCTGACTTTC.

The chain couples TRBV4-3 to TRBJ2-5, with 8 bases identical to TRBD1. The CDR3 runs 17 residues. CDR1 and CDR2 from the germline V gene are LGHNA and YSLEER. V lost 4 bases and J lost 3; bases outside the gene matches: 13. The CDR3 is CASSLRGQGVAKETQYF. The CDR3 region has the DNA TGCGCCAGCAGCCTAAGAGGACAGGGAGTCGCGAAAGAGACCCAGTACTTC.

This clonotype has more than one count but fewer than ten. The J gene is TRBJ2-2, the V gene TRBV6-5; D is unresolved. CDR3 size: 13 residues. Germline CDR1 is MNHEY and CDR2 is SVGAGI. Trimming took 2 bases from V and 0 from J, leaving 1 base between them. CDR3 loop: CASSYPNTGELFF. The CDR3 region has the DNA TGTGCCAGCAGTTACCCGAACACCGGGGAGCTGTTTTTT.

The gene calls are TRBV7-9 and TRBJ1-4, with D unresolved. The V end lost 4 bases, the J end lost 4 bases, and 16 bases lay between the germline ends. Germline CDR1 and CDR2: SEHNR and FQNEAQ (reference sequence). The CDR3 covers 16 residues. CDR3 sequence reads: CASSSLTSGLNEKLFF. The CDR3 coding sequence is TGTGCCAGCAGCTCCCTAACCTCCGGCCTTAATGAAAAACTGTTTTTT.

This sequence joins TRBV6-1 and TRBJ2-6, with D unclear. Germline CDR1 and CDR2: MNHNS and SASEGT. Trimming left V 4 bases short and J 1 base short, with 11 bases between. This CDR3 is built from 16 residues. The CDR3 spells CASSVRPTSGANVLTF. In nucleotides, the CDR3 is TGTGCCAGCAGTGTACGACCGACTTCTGGGGCCAACGTCCTGACTTTC.

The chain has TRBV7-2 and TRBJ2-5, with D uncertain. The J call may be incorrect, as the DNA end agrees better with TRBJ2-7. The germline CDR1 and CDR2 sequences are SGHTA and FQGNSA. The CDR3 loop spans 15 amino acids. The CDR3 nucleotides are TGTGCCAGCAGCTTAGAAGCAAAGTCCGTCCACGAGCAGTACTTC. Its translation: CASSLEAKSVHEQYF.

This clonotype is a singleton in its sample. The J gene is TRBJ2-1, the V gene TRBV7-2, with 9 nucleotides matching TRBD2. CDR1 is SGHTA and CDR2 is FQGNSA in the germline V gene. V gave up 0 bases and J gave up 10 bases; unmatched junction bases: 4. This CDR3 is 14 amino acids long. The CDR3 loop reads CASSLASTSGEQFF. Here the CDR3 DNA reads TGTGCCAGCAGCTTAGCGTCGACTAGCGGCGAGCAGTTCTTC.

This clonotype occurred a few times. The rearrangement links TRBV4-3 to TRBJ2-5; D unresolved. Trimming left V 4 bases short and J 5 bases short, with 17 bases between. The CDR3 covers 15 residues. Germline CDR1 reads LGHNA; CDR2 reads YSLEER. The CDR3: CASSLNLAPQETQYF. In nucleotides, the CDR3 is TGCGCCAGCAGCCTGAATCTCGCGCCTCAGGAGACCCAGTACTTC.

The CDR3: CASSRAGRTINEQYF. DNA of the CDR3: TGCGCCAGCAGCCGAGCGGGACGGACAATCAATGAGCAGTACTTC. The chain has TRBV4-3 and TRBJ2-5, with 7 positions matching TRBD2. V dropped 4 bases and J dropped 11; count of bases not matched to a gene: 16. This CDR3 is 15 amino acids long. Germline V gene sequence: CDR1 LGHNA, CDR2 YSLEER.

The CDR3 spells CASSTLRTGTTLSGQYF. Written as DNA, the CDR3 is TGTGCCAGCAGCACACTCCGAACCGGGACAACTTTATCGGGGCAGTACTTC. The V call is TRBV27, the J call TRBJ2-7; D perhaps matches TRBD1 (6 bases). Trimming pared 6 bases from V and 9 bases from J, leaving 30 bases between. Germline CDR1 MNHEY, CDR2 SMNVEV (reference sequence). This CDR3 is 17 amino acids long.

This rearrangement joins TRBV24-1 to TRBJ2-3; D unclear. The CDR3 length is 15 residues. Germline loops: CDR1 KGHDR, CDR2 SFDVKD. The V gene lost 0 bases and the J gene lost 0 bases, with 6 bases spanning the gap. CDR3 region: CATSDLGRSTDTQYF. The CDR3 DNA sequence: TGTGCCACCAGTGATTTGGGGCGCAGCACAGATACGCAGTATTTT.

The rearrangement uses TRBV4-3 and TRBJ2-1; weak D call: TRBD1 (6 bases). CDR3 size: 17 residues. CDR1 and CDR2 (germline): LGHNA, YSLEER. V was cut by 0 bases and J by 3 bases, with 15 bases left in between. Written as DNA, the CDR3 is TGCGCCAGCAGCCAAGAGTGGAGGACAGTGGGCTACAATGAGCAGTTCTTC. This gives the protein CASSQEWRTVGYNEQFF.

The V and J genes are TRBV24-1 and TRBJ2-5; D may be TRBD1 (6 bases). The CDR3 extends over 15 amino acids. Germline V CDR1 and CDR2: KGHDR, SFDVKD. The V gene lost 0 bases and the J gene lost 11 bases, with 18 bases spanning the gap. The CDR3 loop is CATSDLQQGQNEQYF. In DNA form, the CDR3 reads TGTGCCACCAGTGATTTGCAACAGGGTCAAAATGAGCAGTACTTC.

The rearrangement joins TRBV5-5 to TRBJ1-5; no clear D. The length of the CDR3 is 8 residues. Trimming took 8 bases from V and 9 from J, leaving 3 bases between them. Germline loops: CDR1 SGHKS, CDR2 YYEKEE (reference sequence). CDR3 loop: CARGPQHF. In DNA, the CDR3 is TGTGCCAGAGGGCCCCAGCATTTT.

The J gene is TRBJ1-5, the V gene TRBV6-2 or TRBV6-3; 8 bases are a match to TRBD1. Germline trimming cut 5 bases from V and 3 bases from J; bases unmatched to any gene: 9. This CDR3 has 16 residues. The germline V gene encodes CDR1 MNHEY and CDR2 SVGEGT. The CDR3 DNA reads TGTGCCAGCAGTCCTATCGACAGGGGCCTCAATCAGCCCCAGCATTTT. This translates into CASSPIDRGLNQPQHF.

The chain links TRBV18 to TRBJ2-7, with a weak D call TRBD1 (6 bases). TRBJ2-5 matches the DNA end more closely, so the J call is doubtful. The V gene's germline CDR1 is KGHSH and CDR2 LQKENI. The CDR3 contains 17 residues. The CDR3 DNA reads TGTGCCAGCTCACCCCCCCTGGACAGCAGAAAGTTGGAGACCCAGTACTTC. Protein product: CASSPPLDSRKLETQYF.